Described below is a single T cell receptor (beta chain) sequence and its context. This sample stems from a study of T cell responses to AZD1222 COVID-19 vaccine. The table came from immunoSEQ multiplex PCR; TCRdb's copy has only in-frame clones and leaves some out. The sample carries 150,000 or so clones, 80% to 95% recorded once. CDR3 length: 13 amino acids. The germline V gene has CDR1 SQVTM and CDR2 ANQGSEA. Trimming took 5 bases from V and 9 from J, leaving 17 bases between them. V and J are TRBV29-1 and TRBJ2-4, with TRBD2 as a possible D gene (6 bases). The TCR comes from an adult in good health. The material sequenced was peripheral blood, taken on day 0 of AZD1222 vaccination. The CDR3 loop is CSVMTSTKAIQYF. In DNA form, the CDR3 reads TGCAGCGTTATGACTAGTACCAAGGCCATTCAGTACTTC.